The clone carrying this T cell receptor (beta chain) occurred many times. The CDR3 spans 15 residues. The V gene's germline CDR1 is MDHEN and CDR2 SYDVKM. With V trimmed by 7 bases and J by 5 bases, 13 bases remained unmatched. The sample is drawn from a study of Graves' ophthalmopathy and Graves' hyperthyroidism. TCR beta CDR3 amplification used RNA transcripts. HTBI primers were employed in first-round RT-PCR, then a second-round multiplex PCR followed. TCRdb independently ran MiXCR on the multiplex PCR reads; one entry per CDR3 protein. This repertoire shows about 39,000 distinct CDR3 sequences, 45% to 55% found once; its top ten account for about 26%. Stable hyperthyroidism meant no progression to ophthalmopathy within 18 months of follow-up.

This receptor was identified in an adult woman with stable Graves' hyperthyroidism. Sequenced sample: peripheral blood. The rearrangement joins TRBV28 to TRBJ1-1, with TRBD1 identical over 7 bases. For the CDR3, the DNA is TGTGCCAGCACCCCTCCAGGGGGGTGGGGGACTGAAGCTTTCTTT. Translation gives CASTPPGGWGTEAFF.